This T cell receptor beta chain comes out of a study of blood T cell repertoires in COVID-19 (TCRdb year 2020). General notes on the study: The collaborator samples originated in the United States, Italy and Spain and spanned the acute and convalescent phases of COVID-19. The prospective study material was composed of cDNA or gDNA derived from T cells, B-cell-depleted T cells, or PBMCs. Subjects who had been exposed to COVID-19, were actively infected with it, or had recovered from it provided the deeply sampled blood TCRbeta repertoires that made up the dataset. The repertoires were released in a freely available public database intended as a resource for research on the immune response to SARS-CoV-2. Samples came from the ongoing ImmuneRACE study (first 160 participants) plus 1,254 subjects from 6 global collaborators. The sample metadata nearly always contained a de-identified subject ID, COVID-19 status, age in years and sex. Where HLA class I and class II types were available, the types were taken from metadata supplied by the sample provider, not from assay-based typing. What the research found in general, with its limitations: The quantity of clinical and demographic metadata differed by source and by participant and was supplied without curation.

Each collaborating institution followed its own protocols to collect whole blood in K2EDTA tubes. For TCRbeta analysis, collaborator samples were shipped as frozen whole blood, as isolated PBMCs, or as DNA extracted from either sample type. CDR1 and CDR2 are read off the germline V gene as SNHLY and FYNNEI. The junction shows trimming of 11 bases on V and 8 bases on J, and the gene matches do not reach 13 bases of it. The CDR3 spans 13 residues, from the cysteine through the phenylalanine. Only the CDR3 part of the read is kept: 39 bases, read in frame from the first base. In the case of this clone: Its antigen has not been determined. No base quality values were provided; no much bigger clone lies one nucleotide off.

TCRbeta CDR3 regions were amplified from genomic DNA using the immunoSEQ Assay, a bias-controlled multiplex PCR. Per the original workflow: The number of nucleated cells in each sample was estimated from the amplification of reference gene primers within the assay. To quantify the absolute abundance of each unique TCRbeta CDR3 rearrangement, sequence reads were collapsed and filtered. For each sample, productive Simpson clonality was calculated as the square root of Simpson's diversity index over productive rearrangements. Held by TCRdb, this immuneACCESS table contains in-frame sequences only and omits some clones. Under half of the omission traces to an unresolved V gene where checked; the cause of the rest is unknown. That table is the source of V, J and clone size, and D and trimming were worked out from the DNA. Present in this sample are just over 70,000 clones, around nine tenths of which were seen just once. Together, the top ten hold 8.5% of the sample.

Sequenced sample: peripheral blood. Here the chain combines TRBV2 and TRBJ1-2, and 8 junction bases match TRBD1. This sequence was found in a human donor in a cohort sampled during active COVID-19. The nucleotide sequence is given as TGTGCCCTCACGGCGTCAGGGGGCGAGGGCTACACCTTC. Its product reads: CALTASGGEGYTF.